This T cell receptor beta chain was sequenced during a study of control samples from healthy donors and cancer patients. The method was immunoSEQ multiplex PCR; TCRdb's version includes in-frame clones alone and lacks a portion of them. The repertoire holds 190,000 or so clones, with 85% to 95% as singletons. Looked up from germline, CDR1 is MNHEY and CDR2 is SMNVEV (reference sequence). This CDR3 contains 15 residues. Between the trimmed V and J ends, which lost 5 bases and 5 bases, there was a span of 18 bases. The chain recombines TRBV27 with TRBJ1-2; perhaps TRBD1 as D (5 bases). The material sequenced was blood. This clonotype originated in a man aged 18 to 29 in good health. The CDR3 nucleotides read TGTGCCAGCAGTCTGACGGAAGGAGACAGATATGGCTACACCTTC. As protein: CASSLTEGDRYGYTF.